The clone carrying this T cell receptor (beta chain) was seen more than once but under ten times. The antigen is not known. The data belong to a study of T-cell memory formation after mild COVID-19. Constant-segment primers were used for 5'RACE, and the resulting TCR alpha and TCR beta cDNA libraries carried sample barcodes and UMIs. TCRdb passed the 5' RACE reads through MiXCR, listing each CDR3 protein once. The profile shows approximately 500,000 distinct CDR3 sequences, around 25% of them singletons. Study-level points and caveats: CM and EM subsets held most contracting CD4+ clones; EMRA held CD8+ ones.

The origin of this receptor is an adult woman who had mild COVID-19 (a few samples of this study predate the infection). Cell type and time point are not known. Sequenced sample: PBMCs or a T cell subset sorted from them (not recorded which).

CDR3 amino acids: CATSRDKGQGYGYTF. The CDR3, as DNA: TGTGCCACCAGCAGAGATAAGGGACAGGGTTATGGCTACACCTTC. The chain uses TRBV15 and TRBJ1-2, with 9 nucleotides matching TRBD1. Trimming cost V 0 bases and J 5 bases; bases outside gene matches: 4. CDR3 length equals 15 residues. Germline loops: CDR1 LNHNV, CDR2 YYDKDF (reference sequence).